This record concerns one TCR beta chain sequence. This record belongs to a study of graft-versus-host responses after intestinal transplantation. TCRdb keeps only in-frame clones here, not all; method: immunoSEQ multiplex PCR. The sample holds just over 40,000 clones, more than 80% seen once. The CDR3 spans 15 residues. The germline V gene has CDR1 SGHDT and CDR2 YYEEEE. The J segment lost 2 bases and the V segment lost 1 base, leaving 3 bases of the junction unmatched. The sequencing here drew on PBMCs, taken 300 to 320 days after intestinal transplant. This TCR was recovered from a human patient who received an intestinal transplant, so some T cells may come from the graft donor. The chain has TRBV5-6 and TRBJ2-5; 9 bases line up with TRBD1. CDR3 bases: TGTGCCAGCAGCTTGATAGGACAGGGGCAAGAGACCCAGTACTTC. This encodes CASSLIGQGQETQYF.